Listed here is a single T cell receptor (beta chain). Its matching antigen is unknown. This sample was included in a study of PD-1 blockade in classical Hodgkin lymphoma. Whole-study results and caveats: As was reported, newly diagnosed patients showed lower baseline TCR diversity than healthy donors did.

Relapses following autologous stem cell transplantation were seen in all patients, with brentuximab vedotin exposure varying. CDR1 and CDR2 from the germline V gene are LNHDA and SQIVND (reference sequence). V was shortened by 1 base and J by 10 bases, with 5 bases between the two germline ends. The CDR3 runs 11 residues. Method: immunoSEQ multiplex PCR; TCRdb's copy keeps in-frame clones and lacks some. Counted here are about 46,000 clones, around 80% occurring once; the ten biggest clones make up around 22%. The chain couples TRBV19 to TRBJ2-1; either TRBD1 or TRBD2 may supply D (5 bases each). This TCR came from a human donor with classical Hodgkin lymphoma. The sequencing here drew on peripheral blood mononuclear cells (PBMCs), taken before the second cycle of nivolumab. The CDR3 sequence is CASSIGGEQFF. Written as DNA, the CDR3 is TGTGCCAGTAGTATAGGGGGGGAGCAGTTCTTC.